These T cell receptor beta chains were read from a single sample in a study of blood T cell repertoires in COVID-19. Generated by immunoSEQ multiplex PCR, the TCRdb table keeps only in-frame clones and is missing some. Of 380,000 or so clones listed, 70% to 90% were seen once; the top ten hold around 1.3%. The sample comprised PBMCs or T cells enriched from blood (not recorded which). The receptor source for this set is a young man who had recovered from COVID-19. Each CDR3 is given with its conserved first and last residue.

CASSYSGKQETQYF	TRBV6-5	TRBJ2-5
CASSQDREEWVYEQYF	TRBV4-3	TRBJ2-7
CASSYGGAYEQYF	TRBV5-1	TRBJ2-7
CASSSGRWTGSGVNTEAFF	TRBV5-1	TRBJ1-1
CASSPSDTPRGYGYTF	TRBV18	TRBJ1-2
CASSPQRGRTDTQYF	TRBV19	TRBJ2-3
CASSPSASYNEQFF	TRBV7-2	TRBJ2-1
CASSPTQGSVQPQHF	TRBV18	TRBJ1-5
CASSYVPGAGELFF	TRBV6-5	TRBJ2-2
CASSIGTSSYNEQFF	TRBV19	TRBJ2-1
CASSLGQGSANNQPQHF	TRBV5-7	TRBJ1-5
CSAWQGYEQYF	TRBV20-1	TRBJ2-7
CASSASGFPTGANVLTF	TRBV27	TRBJ2-6
CASSSPGQGVLYGYTF	TRBV6-2/TRBV6-3	TRBJ1-2
CASSTGGSGTDTQYF	TRBV11-3	TRBJ2-3
CASSFGIGDTEAFF	TRBV5-6	TRBJ1-1
CASSLSAVQPQHF	TRBV6-5	TRBJ1-5
CASSQDNRYGRGNNSPLHF	TRBV3-1/TRBV3-2	TRBJ1-6
CASSLGALETQYF	TRBV7-2	TRBJ2-5
CASSLGPDLSNQPQHF	TRBV5-4	TRBJ1-5
CASTLVGSGTNEQFF	TRBV2	TRBJ2-1
CASSVTGGEFQPQHF	TRBV7-2	TRBJ1-5
CASSVDPLDRANTEAFF	TRBV9	TRBJ1-1
CATTGGRGTQYF	TRBV6-5	TRBJ2-5
CASSQEVREGEKLFF	TRBV4-3	TRBJ1-4
CASSWDIYSYGYTF	TRBV7-9	TRBJ1-2
CASSPGQGNQPQHF	TRBV18	TRBJ1-5
CASSPGTGRSSYTF	TRBV4-2	TRBJ1-2
CASSHLRLTGLNTEAFF	TRBV2	TRBJ1-1
CASMDRERDTQYF	TRBV6-6	TRBJ2-3
CASSLYPGAGGEQYF	TRBV7-2	TRBJ2-7
CASSLAPLWPQHF	TRBV7-2	TRBJ1-5
CASSAPVWGNTIYF	TRBV3-1/TRBV3-2	TRBJ1-3
CASGSTGPDTEAFF	TRBV21-1	TRBJ1-1
CASSLGVLFYEQYF	TRBV5-1	TRBJ2-7
CASSGNQGLIGNTIYF	TRBV9	TRBJ1-3
CASSPRDRSYEQYF	TRBV18	TRBJ2-7
CASSPEGTGGHEQFF	TRBV5-6	TRBJ2-1
CASSSQGVNTGELFF	TRBV7-8	TRBJ2-2
CASSPDRAIEAFF	TRBV18	TRBJ1-1
CASSKTGEDGYTF	TRBV5-4	TRBJ1-2
CASSQVGLAADTQYF	TRBV3-1/TRBV3-2	TRBJ2-3
CASSLPRENYGYTF	TRBV7-2	TRBJ1-2
CASSSPGRGNTEAFF	TRBV27	TRBJ1-1
CASSLALAGGWSTDTQYF	TRBV5-1	TRBJ2-3
CASSFGLAGGPSTDTQYF	TRBV5-4	TRBJ2-3
CSIPSAAYTEAFF	TRBV29-1	TRBJ1-1
CAISESPNNEQFF	TRBV10-3	TRBJ2-1
CASGPDQSGGAYEQYF	TRBV12-5	TRBJ2-7
CASNPVRGNGYTF	TRBV7-8	TRBJ1-2
CASSPAGMGYGYTF	TRBV18	TRBJ1-2
CASSEPFRGDWGFF	TRBV6-1	TRBJ2-1
CSVVRNTEAFF	TRBV29-1	TRBJ1-1
CASSQTGSSTDTQYF	TRBV5-4	TRBJ2-3
CASSQPGRGNYGYTF	TRBV4-1	TRBJ1-2
CASSLDRGFEAFF	TRBV5-1	TRBJ1-1
CASRTGHYLSPLHF	TRBV6-5	TRBJ1-6
CASSRTGNLVGYTF	TRBV4-3	TRBJ1-2
CASSYPTGRGYTF	TRBV6-5	TRBJ1-2